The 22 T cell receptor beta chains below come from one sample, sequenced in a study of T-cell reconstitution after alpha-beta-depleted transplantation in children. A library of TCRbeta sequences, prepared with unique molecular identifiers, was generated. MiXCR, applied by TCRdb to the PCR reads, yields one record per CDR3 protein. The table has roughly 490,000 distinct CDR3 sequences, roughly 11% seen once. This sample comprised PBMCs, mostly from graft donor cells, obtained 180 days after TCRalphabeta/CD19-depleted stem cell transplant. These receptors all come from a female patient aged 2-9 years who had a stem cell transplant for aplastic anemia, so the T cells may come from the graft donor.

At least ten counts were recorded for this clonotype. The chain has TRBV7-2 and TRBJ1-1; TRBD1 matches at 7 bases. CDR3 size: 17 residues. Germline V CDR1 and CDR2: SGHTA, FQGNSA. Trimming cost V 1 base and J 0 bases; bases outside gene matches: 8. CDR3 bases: TGTGCCAGCAGCTTAGGCCTGGGACAGACACTGAACACTGAAGCTTTCTTT. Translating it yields CASSLGLGQTLNTEAFF.

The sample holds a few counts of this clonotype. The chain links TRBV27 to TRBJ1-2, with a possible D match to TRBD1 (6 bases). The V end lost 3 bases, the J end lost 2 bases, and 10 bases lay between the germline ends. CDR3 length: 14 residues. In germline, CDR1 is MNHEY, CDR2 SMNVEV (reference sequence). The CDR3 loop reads CASSFRQGNYGYTF. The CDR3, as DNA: TGTGCCAGCAGTTTTAGGCAGGGGAACTATGGCTACACCTTC.

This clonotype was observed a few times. CDR3 bases: TGCGCCAGCAGCTCGGGACAGGGCCACGAGCAGTACGTC. Amino acids: CASSSGQGHEQYV. This rearrangement joins TRBV5-1 to TRBJ2-7; 9 nucleotides line up with TRBD1. After removal of 3 bases from V and 5 bases from J, the junction contained 3 bases not matched to a gene. This CDR3 spans 13 amino acids. Germline V CDR1 and CDR2: SGHRS, YFSETQ.

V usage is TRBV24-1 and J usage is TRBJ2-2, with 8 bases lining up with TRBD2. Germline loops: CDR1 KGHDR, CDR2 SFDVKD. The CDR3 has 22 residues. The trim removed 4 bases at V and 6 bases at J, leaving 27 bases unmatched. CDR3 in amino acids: CATSDVTSGRMRGSQRAGELFF. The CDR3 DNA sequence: TGTGCCACCAGTGACGTCACTAGCGGACGCATGAGGGGCTCACAAAGGGCCGGGGAGCTGTTTTTT.

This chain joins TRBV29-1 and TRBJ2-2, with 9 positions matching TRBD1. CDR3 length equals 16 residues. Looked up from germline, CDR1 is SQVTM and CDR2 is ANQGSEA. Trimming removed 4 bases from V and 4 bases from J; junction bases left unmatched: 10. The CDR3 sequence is CSVADRGVWGTGELFF. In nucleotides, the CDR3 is TGCAGCGTTGCCGACAGGGGGGTATGGGGCACCGGGGAGCTGTTTTTT.

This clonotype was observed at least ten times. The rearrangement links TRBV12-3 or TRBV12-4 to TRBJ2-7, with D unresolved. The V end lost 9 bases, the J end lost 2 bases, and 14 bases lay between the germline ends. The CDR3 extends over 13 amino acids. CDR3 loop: CASLEFGAYEQYF. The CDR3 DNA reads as TGTGCCAGTCTGGAATTCGGAGCCTACGAGCAGTACTTC.

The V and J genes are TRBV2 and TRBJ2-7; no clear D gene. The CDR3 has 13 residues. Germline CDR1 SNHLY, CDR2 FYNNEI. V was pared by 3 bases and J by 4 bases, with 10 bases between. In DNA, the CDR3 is TGTGCCAGCAGTGATGTTACTCCTTACGAGCAGTACTTC. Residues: CASSDVTPYEQYF.

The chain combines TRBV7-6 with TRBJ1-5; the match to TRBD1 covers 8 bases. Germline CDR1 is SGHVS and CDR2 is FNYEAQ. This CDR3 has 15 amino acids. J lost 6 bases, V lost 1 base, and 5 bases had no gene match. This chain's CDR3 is CASSLGAGGTQPQHF. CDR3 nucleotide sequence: TGTGCCAGCAGCTTAGGGGCAGGGGGCACTCAGCCCCAGCATTTT.

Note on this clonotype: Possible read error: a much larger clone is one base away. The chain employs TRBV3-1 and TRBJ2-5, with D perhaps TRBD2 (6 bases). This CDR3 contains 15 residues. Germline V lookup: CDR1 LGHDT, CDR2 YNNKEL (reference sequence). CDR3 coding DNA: TGTGCCTGCAGCCAAGATCTTGTTGGGGGGGAGACCCAGTACTTC. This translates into CACSQDLVGGETQYF.

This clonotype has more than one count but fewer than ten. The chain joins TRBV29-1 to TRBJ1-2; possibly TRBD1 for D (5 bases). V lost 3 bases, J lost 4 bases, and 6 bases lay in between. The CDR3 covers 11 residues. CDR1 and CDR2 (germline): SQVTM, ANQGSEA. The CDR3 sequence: CSVDRVYGYTF. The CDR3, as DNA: TGCAGCGTTGACAGGGTCTATGGCTACACCTTC.

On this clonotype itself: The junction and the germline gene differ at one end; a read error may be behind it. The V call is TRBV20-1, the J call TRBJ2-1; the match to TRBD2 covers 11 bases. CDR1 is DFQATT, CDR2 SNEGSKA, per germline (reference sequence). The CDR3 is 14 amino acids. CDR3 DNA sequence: TGCAGTGCTTTCACTAGCGGGAGACTCAATGAGCATTTCTTC. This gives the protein CSAFTSGRLNEHFF.

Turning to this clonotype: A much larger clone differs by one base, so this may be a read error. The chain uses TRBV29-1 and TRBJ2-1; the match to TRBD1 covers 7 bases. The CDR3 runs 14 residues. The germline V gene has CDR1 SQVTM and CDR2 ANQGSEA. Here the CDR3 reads CSVEGRGSYNGQFF. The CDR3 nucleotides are TGCAGCGTTGAGGGCAGGGGGTCCTACAATGGGCAGTTCTTC.

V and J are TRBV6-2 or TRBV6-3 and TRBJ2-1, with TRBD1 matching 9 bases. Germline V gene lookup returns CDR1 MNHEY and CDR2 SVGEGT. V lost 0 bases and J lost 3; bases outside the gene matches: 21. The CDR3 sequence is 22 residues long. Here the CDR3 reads CASSYSIRRTGGEGKGYNEQFF. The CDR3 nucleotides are TGTGCCAGCAGTTACTCGATCCGTAGAACAGGGGGCGAAGGGAAAGGCTACAATGAGCAGTTCTTC.

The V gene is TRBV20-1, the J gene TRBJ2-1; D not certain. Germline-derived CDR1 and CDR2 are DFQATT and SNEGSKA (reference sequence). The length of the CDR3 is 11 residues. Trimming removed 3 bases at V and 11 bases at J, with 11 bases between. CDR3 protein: CSARTVGQQFF. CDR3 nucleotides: TGCAGTGCTAGGACTGTCGGGCAGCAGTTCTTC.

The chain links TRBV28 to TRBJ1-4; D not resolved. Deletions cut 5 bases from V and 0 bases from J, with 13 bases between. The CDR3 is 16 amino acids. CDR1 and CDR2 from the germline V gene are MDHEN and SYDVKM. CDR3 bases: TGTGCCAGCAGTGTTCCCGTTCCCGCAACTAATGAAAAACTGTTTTTT. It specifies CASSVPVPATNEKLFF.

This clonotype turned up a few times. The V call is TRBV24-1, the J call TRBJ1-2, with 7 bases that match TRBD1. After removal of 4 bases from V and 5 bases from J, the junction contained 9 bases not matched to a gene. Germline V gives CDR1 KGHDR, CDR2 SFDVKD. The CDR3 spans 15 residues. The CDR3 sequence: CATSDQRQGGYGYTF. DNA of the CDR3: TGTGCCACCAGTGACCAAAGACAGGGAGGATATGGCTACACCTTC.

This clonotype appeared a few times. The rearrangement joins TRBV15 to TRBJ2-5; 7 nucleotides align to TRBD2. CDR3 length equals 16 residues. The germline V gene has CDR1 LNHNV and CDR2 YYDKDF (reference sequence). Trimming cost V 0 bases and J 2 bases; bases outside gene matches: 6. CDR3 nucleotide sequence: TGTGCCACCAGCAGAGATCATCTAGCGGAACAAGAGACCCAGTACTTC. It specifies CATSRDHLAEQETQYF.

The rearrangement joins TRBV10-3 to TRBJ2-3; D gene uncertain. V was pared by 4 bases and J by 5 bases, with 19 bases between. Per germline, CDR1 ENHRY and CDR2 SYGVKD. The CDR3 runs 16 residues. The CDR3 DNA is TGTGCCATCAGTGCCACCCGGAACAAGACTGGAGATACGCAGTATTTT. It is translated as CAISATRNKTGDTQYF.

The CDR3 loop is CASSELGTSGERNIQYF. DNA of the CDR3: TGTGCCAGTAGTGAACTCGGGACATCGGGGGAGAGAAACATTCAGTACTTC. V and J are TRBV19 and TRBJ2-4; D may correspond to TRBD1 or TRBD2 (6 bases each). V dropped 5 bases and J dropped 6 bases, with 23 bases sitting between them. CDR3 length equals 17 residues. CDR1 and CDR2 from the germline V gene are LNHDA and SQIVND (reference sequence).

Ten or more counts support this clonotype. CDR3: CASSLARREELFF. CDR3 nucleotides: TGTGCCAGCAGTTTAGCCCGGCGGGAAGAGCTGTTTTTT. The V and J genes are TRBV27 and TRBJ2-2; possible D gene TRBD2, 6 bases. Per the germline V gene, CDR1 is MNHEY and CDR2 is SMNVEV (reference sequence). The CDR3 is made up of 13 amino acids. The V gene lost 2 bases and the J gene lost 11 bases, with 12 bases spanning the gap.

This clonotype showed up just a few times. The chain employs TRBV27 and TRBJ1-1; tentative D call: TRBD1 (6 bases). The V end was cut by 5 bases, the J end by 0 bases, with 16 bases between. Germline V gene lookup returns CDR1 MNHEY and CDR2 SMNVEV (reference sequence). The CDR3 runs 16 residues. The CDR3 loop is CASSLETGTLNTEAFF. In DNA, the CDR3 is TGTGCCAGCAGTCTGGAGACCGGGACATTGAACACTGAAGCTTTCTTT.

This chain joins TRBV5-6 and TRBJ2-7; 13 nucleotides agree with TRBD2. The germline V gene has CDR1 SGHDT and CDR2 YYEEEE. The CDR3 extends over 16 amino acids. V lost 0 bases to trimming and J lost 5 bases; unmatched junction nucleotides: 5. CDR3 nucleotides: TGTGCCAGCAGCTTGGCCGGACTAGCGGGAGTGAACGAGCAGTACTTC. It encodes CASSLAGLAGVNEQYF.